This T cell receptor beta chain was obtained from a study of persistence of HIV-infected CD4 T cells. Study outcomes and limitations: Degenerate expanded CDR3beta sequences were enriched among CMV- and Gag-responding cells.

There are 17 residues in the CDR3. CDR1 is SGHRS, CDR2 YFSETQ, per germline. Trimming cost V 7 bases and J 8 bases, with 30 bases left between them. Cells were stimulated nonspecifically with anti-CD3/anti-CD28 magnetic beads. Sorting selected CD4+ T cells upregulating both CD40 ligand and CD69. CD4+ T cell counts exceeded 400 cells/uL; CMV serology was positive. PBMCs were depleted of CD8+ T cells before stimulation. Sequencing used immunoSEQ version 4 in survey mode. Clones were read by immunoSEQ multiplex PCR, and TCRdb kept only the in-frame ones, dropping some. The sample records tens of thousands of clones, less than 90% being singletons. This clone was detected only once. Its antigen is not known.

The sample was CD4+ T cells sorted from PBMCs after approximately 20-hour stimulation, taken from a patient who received antiretroviral therapy. This TCR derives from an adult woman with HIV who was CMV-seropositive. The gene calls are TRBV5-1 and TRBJ1-2, with D perhaps matching TRBD1 (6 bases). In DNA form, the CDR3 reads TGCGCCAGCGGGGTCGGGAAGGACAGCGGTAGAGGCGAAGGCTACACCTTC. Translation: CASGVGKDSGRGEGYTF.